A single sample gave rise to the 4 T cell receptor beta chains below, sequenced in a study of blood T cell repertoires in COVID-19. Sequencing used immunoSEQ multiplex PCR; TCRdb keeps in-frame clones, though not all of them. The table includes 220,000 or so clones, 82% detected once. Source material: PBMCs or T cells enriched from blood (not recorded which). Source of these receptors: a woman in her fifties or sixties who had recovered from COVID-19.

The CDR3 loop reads CASSIPGNTEAFF. The CDR3 DNA reads as TGTGCCAGTAGTATTCCAGGGAACACTGAAGCTTTCTTT. This rearrangement joins TRBV19 to TRBJ1-1; D gene unclear. CDR3 length: 13 residues. Trimming removed 3 bases from V and 1 base from J, with 6 bases in between. Germline CDR1 reads LNHDA; CDR2 reads SQIVND (reference sequence).

The CDR3 bases are TGTGCCAGCAGTTGGGGGCAGGACTATGGCTACACCTTC. It specifies CASSWGQDYGYTF. This rearrangement joins TRBV6-5 to TRBJ1-2; weak D call: TRBD1 (6 bases). Looked up from germline, CDR1 is MNHEY and CDR2 is SVGAGI. Trimming took 4 bases from V and 3 from J, leaving 9 bases between them. This CDR3 contains 13 residues.

The CDR3 bases are TGTGCCAGCCGTCCGGGGACTGGGGCCAACGTCCTGACTTTC. It encodes CASRPGTGANVLTF. The V and J genes are TRBV2 and TRBJ2-6; tentatively, D is TRBD2 (5 bases). The ends were cut back, 8 bases at V and 2 bases at J, with 10 bases in the middle. This CDR3 is built from 14 residues. Germline lookup yields CDR1 SNHLY and CDR2 FYNNEI.

This clone was counted at least ten times. The chain is built from TRBV7-2 and TRBJ2-7, with D perhaps matching TRBD2 (5 bases). The CDR3 sequence is 15 residues long. Germline CDR1 reads SGHTA; CDR2 reads FQGNSA. The V end lost 1 base, the J end lost 0 bases, and 10 bases lay between the germline ends. CDR3 DNA sequence: TGTGCCAGCAGCTTAGTCGACGGAGGCTCCTACGAGCAGTACTTC. It translates to CASSLVDGGSYEQYF.